This T cell receptor (beta chain) was recovered during a study of T cell responses to AZD1222 COVID-19 vaccine. A remark on this clone: The antigen remains unidentified.

Germline CDR1 reads MRHNA; CDR2 reads SNTAGT. Trimming removed 3 bases from V and 2 bases from J, with 11 bases in between. CDR3 length: 15 amino acids. Profiling relied on immunoSEQ multiplex PCR, and the TCRdb table lists in-frame clones only, not all of them. The data contain about 86,000 clones, around nine tenths of them singletons. Findings and caveats of the study: Reports indicate that nearly half of spike-specific TCRs are directed at unmutated variant regions. In all cases, repertoires were sampled only after the peak T cell response. Rises in breadth and depth of Spike-specific TCRs came after two AZD1222 doses.

This chain connects TRBV6-4 to TRBJ2-1, with D perhaps matching TRBD1 or TRBD2 (7 bases each). The input for sequencing was peripheral blood, taken 28 days after the second AZD1222 dose. The clonotype originates from an adult who received the AZD1222 COVID-19 vaccine. The CDR3 reads CASSEQGGTYNEQFF. The CDR3 DNA reads TGTGCCAGCAGTGAGCAGGGGGGGACCTACAATGAGCAGTTCTTC.